This T cell receptor (beta chain) was identified in a study of human T cells and chemical hapten exposure. The time point denotes: patch test 2, 6 weeks after DPC sensitization. As to treatment: therapeutic diphenylcyclopropenone sensitization with weekly scalp DPC. Before extraction, the whole blood was not fractionated, and total RNA was taken from it. Study conclusions and caveats: Donors, who had alopecia, may show an immune response that differs from healthy people's.

Germline V CDR1 and CDR2: LGHNA, YSLEER. This CDR3 has 16 amino acids. J gave up 8 bases and V 0 bases, and 9 bases lay outside the gene matches. The library tagged each cDNA molecule with unique molecular identifiers. In the authors' methods: Counting gave a median of around 100,000 TCRs per sample, with values ranging from about 20,000 to 750,000. Via MiXCR, TCRdb re-called the RACE reads, giving one row per CDR3 protein. The V and J calls follow TCRdb's processing rather than the paper's. The data contain tens of thousands of distinct CDR3 sequences, 8% to 13% of them seen just once; the ten biggest clones take up less than 2.5%. At least ten counts were recorded for this clonotype. Antigen: not known.

The origin of this receptor is a man aged 35-49 years with alopecia areata. Some clones in this sample may be carry-over from other donors' samples. V usage is TRBV4-3 and J usage is TRBJ2-1; 8 positions agree with TRBD2. The specimen was whole blood, collected in connection with sensitization to the hapten diphenylcyclopropenone (DPC). The CDR3 loop is CASSQEVLAVVDEQFF. The DNA of the CDR3 is TGCGCCAGCAGCCAAGAGGTACTAGCGGTCGTCGATGAGCAGTTCTTC.